This T cell receptor beta chain was obtained from a study of CD8 T cells in Susac syndrome. Study-wide findings and caveats: It was acknowledged in the study that the number of individuals who were included in its TCR sequencing and HLA analysis was relatively small.

Notes on this clonotype: Its antigen is currently unknown.

CD8+ and CD4+ blood T cells underwent TCR beta sequencing. The recently defined diagnostic criteria for definite or probable disease were met by the Susac syndrome patients. The length of the CDR3 is 14 residues. CDR1 is SGHAT, CDR2 FQNNGV, per germline. V was clipped by 1 base and J by 11 bases, with 14 bases between them. With random hexamers, roughly 0.5 to 1 ug RNA was reverse transcribed. TCRdb called the immunoSEQ multiplex PCR reads again in MiXCR, with one record for every CDR3 protein. The table has hundreds of thousands of distinct CDR3 sequences, roughly 95% seen once. V usage is TRBV11-2 and J usage is TRBJ2-2; the D gene is possibly TRBD1 (6 bases). The sequence came from a human donor with Susac syndrome. The source material was CD4+ T cells from PBMCs. Here the CDR3 reads CASSLAPNRVELFF. The CDR3 nucleotides are TGTGCCAGCAGCTTAGCCCCCAACAGGGTAGAGCTGTTTTTT.